This TCR beta chain was sequenced during a study of early T cells in non-severe SARS-CoV-2 infection. The germline V and J ends were trimmed by 0 bases and 2 bases, with 12 bases remaining between them. Germline CDR1 DFQATT, CDR2 SNEGSKA (reference sequence). This CDR3 is built from 15 residues. This clonotype has ten or more counts. TCRdb called the 5' RACE reads again in MiXCR, with one record for every CDR3 protein. The sample shows tens of thousands of distinct CDR3 sequences, roughly 4% of them seen only once. The TCR was taken from an adult who was a healthcare worker with PCR-confirmed SARS-CoV-2 infection or an uninfected control (not recorded which). The sample consisted of whole blood. The genes are TRBV20-1 and TRBJ2-3, with D possibly matching TRBD2 (5 bases). The CDR3 protein is CSAREQAVSTDTQYF. CDR3 sequence (DNA): TGCAGTGCTAGAGAGCAAGCGGTTTCCACAGATACGCAGTATTTT.